The entry that follows covers one T cell receptor beta chain sequence. Its antigen remains unknown. The data belong to a study of vaccination effects on CD4 cells after COVID-19. The CDR3 has 10 amino acids. The germline gives CDR1 DFQATT, CDR2 SNEGSKA (reference sequence). The V and J ends lost 5 bases and 8 bases respectively, with 7 bases between them. Culturing for 9 to 10 days preceded CD4+ T cell isolation. Half-medium replacement with IL-2 medium occurred on days 3 and 7. The table came from immunoSEQ multiplex PCR; TCRdb's copy has only in-frame clones and leaves some out. Among some 63,000 clones listed, more than 60% were seen once. Whole-study findings and limits: Post-vaccine spike-reactive clones in convalescents were mainly new vaccine-induced clones. Late after vaccination, infection- and vaccine-induced clones showed marked clonal contraction.

The chain uses TRBV20-1 and TRBJ2-1; D uncertain. The sequence derives from a human donor who had a prior SARS-CoV-2 infection. This sample comprised CD4+ T cells from PBMCs cultured without peptide, obtained before COVID-19 vaccination. CDR3 amino acids: CSAGYYEQFF. The CDR3, as DNA: TGCAGTGCTGGTTACTATGAGCAGTTCTTC.